Each of the 26 T cell receptor beta chains below was sequenced from the same sample in a study of blood T cell repertoires in COVID-19. TCRdb keeps only in-frame clones here, not all; method: immunoSEQ multiplex PCR. The table records under 140,000 clones, around 90% of them present only once. The sample consisted of peripheral blood. The receptors come from a woman in her forties or fifties with acute or convalescent COVID-19.

The chain recombines TRBV11-2 with TRBJ2-1; possibly TRBD2 for D (6 bases). Trimming stripped 1 base from V and 3 bases from J, with 10 bases between. Germline values: CDR1 SGHAT, CDR2 FQNNGV. The CDR3 runs to 15 residues. In DNA, the CDR3 is TGTGCCAGCAGCTTAGCAACGGGAGACTACAATGAGCAGTTCTTC. Amino acid sequence: CASSLATGDYNEQFF.

This clone was seen a single time. Here the CDR3 DNA reads TGCGCCAGCACCCCCGGCAATGAGCAGTTCTTC. This gives the protein CASTPGNEQFF. V and J are TRBV5-1 and TRBJ2-1, with D unresolved. The CDR3 spans 11 residues. In germline, CDR1 is SGHRS, CDR2 YFSETQ. With 6 bases removed from V and 6 bases from J, the gap between germline ends came to 7 bases.

V is TRBV2 and J is TRBJ2-2, with D unclear. CDR1 and CDR2 (germline): SNHLY, FYNNEI. The CDR3 sequence is 14 residues long. Trimming removed 7 bases from V and 5 bases from J, with 14 bases in between. The CDR3 sequence: CASIATAFTGELFF. Written as DNA, the CDR3 is TGTGCCAGCATCGCTACAGCTTTTACCGGGGAGCTGTTTTTT.

With respect to this clone: The junction departs from the called germline gene at one end, perhaps through a read error. The J gene is TRBJ2-2, the V gene TRBV24-1; D perhaps matches TRBD1 (6 bases). Germline V gene lookup returns CDR1 KGHDR and CDR2 SFDVKD. This CDR3 region has 15 residues. CDR3 DNA: TGTGCCACCAGTGACCCGGGACAAGTAACCGGTGAGCTGTTTTTT. Translated, it gives CATSDPGQVTGELFF.

The chain is built from TRBV6-5 and TRBJ1-2; D gene ambiguous. CDR1 is MNHEY, CDR2 SVGAGI, per germline. V lost 2 bases and J 0 bases, leaving 4 bases between the germline ends. The CDR3 runs 13 residues. CDR3 sequence reads: CASSYTANYGYTF. CDR3 nucleotide sequence: TGTGCCAGCAGTTACACAGCTAACTATGGCTACACCTTC.

The chain carries TRBV4-1 and TRBJ2-3; 12 bases line up with TRBD2. The CDR3 has 17 residues. The V and J ends lost 4 bases and 3 bases, in that order; junction bases with no gene match: 8. The germline V gene has CDR1 MGHRA and CDR2 YSYEKL. CDR3 sequence (DNA): TGCGCCAGCAGCCCCCAGGGGCTAGCGGGAGGGACAGATACGCAGTATTTT. It specifies CASSPQGLAGGTDTQYF.

V usage is TRBV5-1 and J usage is TRBJ2-1; 7 bases line up with TRBD1. V gave up 1 base and J gave up 9 bases; unmatched junction bases: 10. Per germline, CDR1 SGHRS and CDR2 YFSETQ. The CDR3 has 15 residues. The CDR3 sequence: CASSLRLGQVSEQFF. The CDR3 region has the DNA TGCGCCAGCAGCTTGCGGTTAGGACAGGTCAGTGAGCAGTTCTTC.

The chain recombines TRBV28 with TRBJ2-1; maybe TRBD1 (7 bases). Germline CDR1 reads MDHEN; CDR2 reads SYDVKM. The CDR3 runs 16 residues. V was clipped by 5 bases and J by 6 bases, with 20 bases between them. CDR3 sequence reads: CASSHAHRGGGNEQFF. The DNA of the CDR3 is TGTGCCAGCAGTCACGCACACAGGGGAGGTGGCAATGAGCAGTTCTTC.

This chain uses TRBV7-2 with TRBJ2-1, with 8 bases fitting TRBD2. Germline lookup yields CDR1 SGHTA and CDR2 FQGNSA. The CDR3 spans 16 residues. J lost 2 bases, V lost 5 bases, and 8 bases had no gene match. CDR3 DNA sequence: TGTGCCAGCAGCCCGGGACTAGGAGGCCCCTACAATGAGCAGTTCTTC. Amino acids: CASSPGLGGPYNEQFF.

The chain is built from TRBV3-1 (or the pseudogene TRBV3-2) and TRBJ2-1; maybe TRBD2 (5 bases). Germline CDR1 is LGHDT and CDR2 is YNNKEL (reference sequence). CDR3 size: 12 residues. V was cut by 1 base and J by 11 bases, with 9 bases left in between. This chain's CDR3 is CASSQVREKQFF. The CDR3 bases are TGTGCCAGCAGCCAAGTTCGGGAAAAGCAGTTCTTC.

V is TRBV19 and J is TRBJ1-1; D gene uncertain. Per germline, CDR1 LNHDA and CDR2 SQIVND (reference sequence). Trimming left V 4 bases short and J 0 bases short, with 12 bases between. This CDR3 spans 15 amino acids. The CDR3 reads CASSTASTVNTEAFF. The CDR3 DNA reads as TGTGCCAGTAGTACCGCATCGACTGTGAACACTGAAGCTTTCTTT. Drawing the rest from reference TRBV19 and TRBJ1-1, the complete variable domain is DGGITQSPKYLFRKEGQNVTLSCEQNLNHDAMYWYRQDPGQGLRLIYYSQIVNDFQKGDIAEGYSVSREKKESFPLTVTSAQKNPTAFYLCASSTASTVNTEAFFGQGTRLTVV.

This chain uses TRBV19 with TRBJ2-6; 8 nucleotides align to TRBD1. CDR3 length: 18 residues. The V gene end was trimmed by 5 bases and the J gene end by 4 bases; junction bases not matched to a gene: 13. Germline-derived CDR1 and CDR2 are LNHDA and SQIVND (reference sequence). In DNA, the CDR3 is TGTGCCAGTAGTGGCAAGGGACAGGCCCACCACGGGGCCAACGTCCTGACTTTC. It is translated as CASSGKGQAHHGANVLTF. Complete variable domain (other parts from reference TRBV19 and TRBJ2-6): DGGITQSPKYLFRKEGQNVTLSCEQNLNHDAMYWYRQDPGQGLRLIYYSQIVNDFQKGDIAEGYSVSREKKESFPLTVTSAQKNPTAFYLCASSGKGQAHHGANVLTFGAGSRLTVL.

The J gene is TRBJ1-2, the V gene TRBV4-1; TRBD1 agrees at 7 bases. Germline values: CDR1 MGHRA, CDR2 YSYEKL. The trim removed 5 bases at V and 7 bases at J, leaving 13 bases unmatched. The CDR3 covers 15 residues. This chain's CDR3 is CASSETGTAASGYTF. CDR3 nucleotide sequence: TGCGCCAGCAGCGAGACAGGGACCGCTGCGTCTGGCTACACCTTC.

The chain has TRBV28 and TRBJ2-2; D perhaps matches TRBD2 (5 bases). Germline V gene sequence: CDR1 MDHEN, CDR2 SYDVKM. The CDR3 is 16 residues long. V lost 3 bases and J lost 4, with 15 bases in between. In DNA, the CDR3 is TGTGCCAGCAGTTTCGGTGGAGCCCGGGGCACCGGGGAGCTGTTTTTT. Amino acids: CASSFGGARGTGELFF.

This clone was recorded once. The chain employs TRBV20-1 and TRBJ2-1, with TRBD2 matching over 10 bases. The germline V gene encodes CDR1 DFQATT and CDR2 SNEGSKA (reference sequence). The CDR3 spans 16 residues. The V gene end was trimmed by 3 bases and the J gene end by 5 bases; junction bases not matched to a gene: 10. The CDR3 sequence is CSASRASGGRNNEQFF. DNA for the CDR3: TGCAGTGCTAGTCGGGCTAGCGGGGGCCGCAACAATGAGCAGTTCTTC.

The V and J genes are TRBV19 and TRBJ1-2; unclear D gene. The CDR3 length is 14 residues. The germline V gene has CDR1 LNHDA and CDR2 SQIVND (reference sequence). The V end lost 7 bases, the J end lost 3 bases, and 15 bases lay between the germline ends. CDR3 in amino acids: CASKVLGLDYGYTF. In DNA, the CDR3 is TGTGCCAGTAAAGTATTGGGCTTGGACTATGGCTACACCTTC.

The rearrangement links TRBV18 to TRBJ1-1, with D maybe TRBD1 (6 bases). Germline V CDR1 and CDR2: KGHSH, LQKENI. The CDR3 length is 14 residues. The ends were cut back, 4 bases at V and 1 base at J, with 10 bases in the middle. The CDR3 region is CASSQDRKNTEAFF. DNA of the CDR3: TGTGCCAGCTCACAAGACAGGAAGAACACTGAAGCTTTCTTT.

The chain joins TRBV5-4 to TRBJ2-5, with 10 bases lining up with TRBD1. CDR1 and CDR2 from the germline V gene are SGHNT and YYREEE (reference sequence). The CDR3 has 14 residues. V was pared by 4 bases and J by 5 bases, with 5 bases of the junction left unmatched. CDR3 in DNA: TGTGCCAGCAGCCCGGACAGGGGGGCCGAGACCCAGTACTTC. It translates to CASSPDRGAETQYF.

CDR3 in DNA: TGCGCCAGCAGCTCGACAGGCTTGGTGGAGCAGTTCTTC. This translates into CASSSTGLVEQFF. The chain recombines TRBV10-1 with TRBJ2-1, with D tentatively TRBD1 (6 bases). With 6 bases removed from V and 10 bases from J, the gap between germline ends came to 16 bases. This CDR3 comprises 13 residues. Per the germline V gene, CDR1 is WNHNN and CDR2 is SYGVQD (reference sequence).

The rearrangement links TRBV4-1 to TRBJ1-2, with a possible D match to TRBD1 (6 bases). This CDR3 contains 15 residues. Germline assignment: CDR1 MGHRA and CDR2 YSYEKL. V shed 3 bases and J shed 4 bases, with 15 bases lying between them. CDR3: CASSQPGDTSYGYTF. DNA of the CDR3: TGCGCCAGCAGCCAGCCTGGGGACACCTCCTATGGCTACACCTTC.

This clone was counted only a few times. This chain joins TRBV27 and TRBJ2-7, with 8 bases matching TRBD2. After removal of 3 bases from V and 2 bases from J, the junction contained 3 bases not matched to a gene. The CDR3 contains 14 residues. Germline V gene data show CDR1 as MNHEY and CDR2 as SMNVEV (reference sequence). The DNA for the CDR3 is TGTGCCAGCAGTTTCGACGGGGGGGCCTACGAGCAGTACTTC. Its translation is CASSFDGGAYEQYF.

This chain uses TRBV18 with TRBJ2-1; TRBD2 aligns across 10 bases. Germline assignment: CDR1 KGHSH and CDR2 LQKENI. Unmatched junction bases numbered 2, after V lost 3 bases and J lost 0 bases. This CDR3 is 16 amino acids long. The CDR3 sequence: CASSPTSGVSYNEQFF. CDR3 coding DNA: TGTGCCAGCTCACCTACTAGCGGGGTCTCCTACAATGAGCAGTTCTTC.

The rearrangement joins TRBV29-1 to TRBJ2-3, with 13 nucleotides matching TRBD2. Trimming at V came to 4 bases and at J to 6 bases, leaving 10 bases not matched to a gene. The germline gives CDR1 SQVTM, CDR2 ANQGSEA. The CDR3 length is 16 residues. The CDR3 spells CSVGKSGTSGTDTQYF. The DNA for the CDR3 is TGCAGCGTTGGGAAGAGTGGGACTAGCGGGACTGATACGCAGTATTTT.

In nucleotides, the CDR3 is TGTGCCAGCAGTGGGTCCGGGACAACTAATGAAAAACTGTTTTTT. It codes for CASSGSGTTNEKLFF. V usage is TRBV2 and J usage is TRBJ1-4; D not resolved. There are 15 residues in the CDR3. Germline V gene lookup returns CDR1 SNHLY and CDR2 FYNNEI. The V end was cut by 4 bases, the J end by 0 bases, with 9 bases between.

The rearrangement links TRBV5-1 to TRBJ2-1; the match to TRBD1 covers 8 bases. V shed 1 base, J shed 4 bases, and the junction held 4 bases outside the gene matches. The CDR3 consists of 15 residues. Germline V CDR1 and CDR2: SGHRS, YFSETQ. The CDR3 DNA reads as TGCGCCAGCAGCTTGTTACAGGGGGAGTACAATGAGCAGTTCTTC. Translated: CASSLLQGEYNEQFF. The full variable domain, in which reference TRBV5-1 and TRBJ2-1 provide the parts outside the CDR3, is KAGVTQTPRYLIKTRGQQVTLSCSPISGHRSVSWYQQTPGQGLQFLFEYFSETQRNKGNFPGRFSGRQFSNSRSEMNVSTLELGDSALYLCASSLLQGEYNEQFFGPGTRLTVL.

V and J are TRBV28 and TRBJ2-3, with 11 bases identical to TRBD2. The germline V gene encodes CDR1 MDHEN and CDR2 SYDVKM. The CDR3 is 15 amino acids. V shed 1 base and J 10 bases; nucleotides not matched to a gene: 7. The CDR3 bases are TGTGCCAGCAGTTTATTTAGCGGGAGGGCCTCCCCGCAGTATTTT. Translated: CASSLFSGRASPQYF.